There are a few counts of the clone carrying this TCR beta chain. As yet, its antigen is unknown. The sample comes from a study of beta chain features in type 1 diabetes. Regarding the study as a whole: Patients showed naive, central memory and Treg TCRB repertoires that appeared more similar than those of healthy donors. In all four CD4+ subsets, TCRB CDR3 length was significantly, moderately reduced in type 1 diabetes. VDJ junctions from type 1 diabetes patients carried fewer insertions and larger deletions.

Heparinised blood was drawn once per donor, averaging roughly 110 mL. Germline V gives CDR1 MNHNS, CDR2 SASEGT. The CDR3 extends over 13 amino acids. V shed 9 bases and J shed 7 bases, with 15 bases lying between them. Reverse transcribing all isolated RNA meant expressed TCRB transcripts were sequenced. Data came from immunoSEQ multiplex PCR; TCRdb stores just in-frame clones and leaves some out. Altogether under 950,000 clones are present, roughly a sixth being singletons, with the ten largest covering 0.023%. The chain has TRBV6-1 and TRBJ1-4; D is undetermined. Sequencing was carried out using naive CD4+ T cells from blood. This clonotype was sampled from a woman under 30 in good health. The CDR3 region has the DNA TGTGCCAGTCGCATATCGGGAATTGAAAAACTGTTTTTT. Translation gives CASRISGIEKLFF.